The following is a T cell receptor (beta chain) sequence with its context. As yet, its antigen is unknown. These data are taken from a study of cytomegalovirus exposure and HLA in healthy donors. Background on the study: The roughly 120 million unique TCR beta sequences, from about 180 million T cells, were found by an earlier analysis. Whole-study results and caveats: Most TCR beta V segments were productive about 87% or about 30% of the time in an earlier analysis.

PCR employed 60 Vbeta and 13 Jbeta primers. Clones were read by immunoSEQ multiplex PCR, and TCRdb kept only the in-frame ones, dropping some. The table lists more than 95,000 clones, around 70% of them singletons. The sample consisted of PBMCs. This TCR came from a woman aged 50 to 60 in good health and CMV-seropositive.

The chain's CDR3 is CASSLKHTDTQYF. The CDR3 nucleotides read TGTGCCAGCAGCTTAAAACACACAGATACGCAGTATTTT. This chain links TRBV7-2 with TRBJ2-3; D gene ambiguous. Germline CDR1 is SGHTA and CDR2 is FQGNSA. The CDR3 loop spans 13 amino acids. V lost 2 bases and J 2 bases, leaving 5 bases between the germline ends.